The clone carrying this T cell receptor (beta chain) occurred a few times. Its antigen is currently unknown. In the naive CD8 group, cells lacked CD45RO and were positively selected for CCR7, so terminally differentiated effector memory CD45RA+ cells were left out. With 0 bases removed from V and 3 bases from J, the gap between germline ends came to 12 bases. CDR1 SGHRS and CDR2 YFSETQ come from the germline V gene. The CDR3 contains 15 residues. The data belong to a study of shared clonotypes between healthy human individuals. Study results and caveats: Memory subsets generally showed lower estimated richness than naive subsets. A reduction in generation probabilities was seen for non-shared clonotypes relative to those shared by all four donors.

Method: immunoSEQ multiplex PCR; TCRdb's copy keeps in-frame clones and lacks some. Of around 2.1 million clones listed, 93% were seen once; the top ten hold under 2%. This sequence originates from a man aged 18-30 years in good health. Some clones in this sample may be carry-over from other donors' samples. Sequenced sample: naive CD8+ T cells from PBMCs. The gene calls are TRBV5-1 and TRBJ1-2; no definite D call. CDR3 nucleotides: TGCGCCAGCAGCTTGGCCATGCAGGAGTACTATGGCTACACCTTC. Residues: CASSLAMQEYYGYTF.